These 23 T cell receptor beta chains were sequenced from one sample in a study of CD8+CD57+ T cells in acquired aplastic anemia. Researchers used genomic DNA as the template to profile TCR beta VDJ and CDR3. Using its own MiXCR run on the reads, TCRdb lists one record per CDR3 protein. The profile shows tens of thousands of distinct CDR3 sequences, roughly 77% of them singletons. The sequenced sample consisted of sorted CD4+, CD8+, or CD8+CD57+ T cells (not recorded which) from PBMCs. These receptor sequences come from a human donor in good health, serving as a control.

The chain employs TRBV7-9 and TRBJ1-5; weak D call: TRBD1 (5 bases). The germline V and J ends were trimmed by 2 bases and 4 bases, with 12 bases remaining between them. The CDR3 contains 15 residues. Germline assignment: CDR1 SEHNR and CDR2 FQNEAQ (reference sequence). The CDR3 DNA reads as TGTGCCAGCAGCTTACCCGATCGGGGGAATCAGCCCCAGCATTTT. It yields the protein CASSLPDRGNQPQHF.

The CDR3 nucleotides read TGTGCCAGCAGTAAGGGGGGGGTCTACGAGCAGTACTTC. This codes for CASSKGGVYEQYF. The V and J genes are TRBV2 and TRBJ2-7; D may be TRBD2 (7 bases). The CDR3 totals 13 residues. Germline V gives CDR1 SNHLY, CDR2 FYNNEI. V lost 5 bases and J lost 3, with 11 bases in between.

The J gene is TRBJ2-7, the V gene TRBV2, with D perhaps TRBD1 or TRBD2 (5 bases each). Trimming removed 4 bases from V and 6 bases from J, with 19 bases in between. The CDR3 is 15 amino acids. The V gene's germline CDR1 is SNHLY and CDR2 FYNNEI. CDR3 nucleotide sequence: TGTGCCAGCAGTGCATCCGGGACCAGCTGGGGCGAGCAGTACTTC. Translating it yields CASSASGTSWGEQYF.

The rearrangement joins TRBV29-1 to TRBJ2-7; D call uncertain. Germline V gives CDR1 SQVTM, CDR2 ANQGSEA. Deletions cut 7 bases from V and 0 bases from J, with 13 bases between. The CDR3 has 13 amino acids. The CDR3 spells CSAQKENSYEQYF. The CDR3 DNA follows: TGCAGCGCTCAGAAGGAAAACTCCTACGAGCAGTACTTC.

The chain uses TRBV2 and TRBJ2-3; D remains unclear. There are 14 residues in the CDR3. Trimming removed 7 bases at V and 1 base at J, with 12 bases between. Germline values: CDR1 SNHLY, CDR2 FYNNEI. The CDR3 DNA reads TGTGCCAGCACGGTAACTTGGGGCACAGATACGCAGTATTTT. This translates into CASTVTWGTDTQYF.

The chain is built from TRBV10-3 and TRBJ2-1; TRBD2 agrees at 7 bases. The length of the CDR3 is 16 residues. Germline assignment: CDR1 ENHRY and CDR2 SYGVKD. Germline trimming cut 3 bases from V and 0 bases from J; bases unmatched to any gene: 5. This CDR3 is CAISDQRGSSYNEQFF. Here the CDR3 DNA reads TGTGCCATCAGTGACCAGCGGGGCAGCTCCTACAATGAGCAGTTCTTC.

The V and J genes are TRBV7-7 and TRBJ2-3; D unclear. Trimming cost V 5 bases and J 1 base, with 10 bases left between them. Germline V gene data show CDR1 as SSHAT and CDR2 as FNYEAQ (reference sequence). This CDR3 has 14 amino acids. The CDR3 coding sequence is TGTGCCAGCAGCCTGGGTTCCCGCACAGATACGCAGTATTTT. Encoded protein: CASSLGSRTDTQYF. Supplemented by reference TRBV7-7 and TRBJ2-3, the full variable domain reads GAGVSQSPRYKVTKRGQDVTLRCDPISSHATLYWYQQALGQGPEFLTYFNYEAQPDKSGLPSDRFSAERPEGSISTLTIQRTEQRDSAMYRCASSLGSRTDTQYFGPGTRLTVL.

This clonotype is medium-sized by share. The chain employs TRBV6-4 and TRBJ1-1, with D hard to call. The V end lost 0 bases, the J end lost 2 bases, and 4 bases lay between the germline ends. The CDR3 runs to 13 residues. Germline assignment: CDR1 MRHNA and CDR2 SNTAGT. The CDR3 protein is CASSDSDNTEAFF. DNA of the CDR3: TGTGCCAGCAGTGACTCGGACAACACTGAAGCTTTCTTT.

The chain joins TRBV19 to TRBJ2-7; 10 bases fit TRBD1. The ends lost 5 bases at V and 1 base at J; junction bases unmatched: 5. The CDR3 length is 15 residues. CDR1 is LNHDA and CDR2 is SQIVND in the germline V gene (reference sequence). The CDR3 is CASSAGQGGSYEQYF. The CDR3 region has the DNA TGTGCCAGTAGTGCCGGACAGGGGGGGTCCTACGAGCAGTACTTC.

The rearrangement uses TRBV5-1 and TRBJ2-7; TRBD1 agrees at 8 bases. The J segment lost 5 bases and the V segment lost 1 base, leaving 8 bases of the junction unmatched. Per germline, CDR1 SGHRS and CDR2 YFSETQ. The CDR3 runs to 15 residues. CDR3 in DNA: TGCGCCAGCAGCTTGAGTCGGGACAGGACCCACGAGCAGTACTTC. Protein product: CASSLSRDRTHEQYF.

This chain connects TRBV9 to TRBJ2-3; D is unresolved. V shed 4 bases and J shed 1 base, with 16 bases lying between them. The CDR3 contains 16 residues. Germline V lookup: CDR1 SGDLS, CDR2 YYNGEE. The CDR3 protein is CASSPSGSWGTDTQYF. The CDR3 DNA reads TGTGCCAGCAGCCCATCGGGCTCATGGGGCACAGATACGCAGTATTTT.

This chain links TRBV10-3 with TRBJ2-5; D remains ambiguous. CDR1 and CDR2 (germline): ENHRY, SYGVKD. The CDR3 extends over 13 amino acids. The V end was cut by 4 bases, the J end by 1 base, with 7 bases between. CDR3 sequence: CAISGTAQETQYF. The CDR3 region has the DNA TGTGCCATCAGTGGTACAGCCCAAGAGACCCAGTACTTC.

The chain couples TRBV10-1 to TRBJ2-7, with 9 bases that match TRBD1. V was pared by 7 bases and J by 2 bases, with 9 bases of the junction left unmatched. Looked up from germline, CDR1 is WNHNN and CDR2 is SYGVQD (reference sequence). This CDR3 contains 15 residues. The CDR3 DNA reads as TGCGCCAGCAAACGGGACAGGGTGACAGCCTACGAGCAGTACTTC. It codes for CASKRDRVTAYEQYF.

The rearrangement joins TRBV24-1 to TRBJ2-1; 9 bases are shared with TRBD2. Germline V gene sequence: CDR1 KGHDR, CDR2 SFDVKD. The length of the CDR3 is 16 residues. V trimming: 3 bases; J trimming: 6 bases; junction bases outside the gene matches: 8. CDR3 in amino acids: CATSDPSGIPPNEQFF. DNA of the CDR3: TGTGCCACCAGTGATCCTAGCGGGATCCCCCCCAATGAGCAGTTCTTC.

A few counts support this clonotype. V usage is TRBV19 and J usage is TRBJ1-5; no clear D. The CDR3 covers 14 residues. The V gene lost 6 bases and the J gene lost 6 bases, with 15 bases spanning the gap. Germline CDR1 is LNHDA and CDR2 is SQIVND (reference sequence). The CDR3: CASSRSSDPQPQHF. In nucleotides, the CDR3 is TGTGCCAGTAGCCGTTCATCGGACCCTCAGCCCCAGCATTTT.

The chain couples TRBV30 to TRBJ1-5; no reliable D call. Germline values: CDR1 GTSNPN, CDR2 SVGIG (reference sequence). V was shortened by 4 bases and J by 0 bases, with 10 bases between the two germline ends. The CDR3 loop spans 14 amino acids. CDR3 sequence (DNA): TGTGCCTGGACCCCAGGTTATAGCAATCAGCCCCAGCATTTT. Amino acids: CAWTPGYSNQPQHF.

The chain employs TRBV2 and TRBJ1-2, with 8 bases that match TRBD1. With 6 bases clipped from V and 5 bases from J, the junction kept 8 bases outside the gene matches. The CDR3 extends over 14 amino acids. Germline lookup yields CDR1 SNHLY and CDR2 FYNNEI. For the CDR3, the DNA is TGTGCCAGCAGCTCCGGACAGGGAGGGTATGGCTACACCTTC. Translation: CASSSGQGGYGYTF.

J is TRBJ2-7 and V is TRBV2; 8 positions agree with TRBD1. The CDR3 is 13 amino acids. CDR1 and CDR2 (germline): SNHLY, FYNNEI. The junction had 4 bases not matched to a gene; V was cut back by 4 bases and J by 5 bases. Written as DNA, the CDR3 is TGTGCCAGCAGTGCGGACAGGGTGAACGAGCAGTACTTC. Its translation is CASSADRVNEQYF.

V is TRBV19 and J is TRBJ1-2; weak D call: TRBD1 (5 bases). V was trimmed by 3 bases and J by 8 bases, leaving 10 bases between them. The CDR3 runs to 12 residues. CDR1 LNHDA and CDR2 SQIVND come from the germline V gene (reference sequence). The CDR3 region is CASSIARVGYTF. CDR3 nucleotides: TGTGCCAGTAGTATCGCCAGGGTCGGCTACACCTTC.

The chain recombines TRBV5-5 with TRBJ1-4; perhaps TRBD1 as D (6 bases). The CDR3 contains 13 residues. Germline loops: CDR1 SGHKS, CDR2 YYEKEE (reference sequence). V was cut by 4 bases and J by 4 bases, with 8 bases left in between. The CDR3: CASSGGGNEKLFF. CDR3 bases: TGTGCCAGCAGCGGAGGGGGTAATGAAAAACTGTTTTTT.

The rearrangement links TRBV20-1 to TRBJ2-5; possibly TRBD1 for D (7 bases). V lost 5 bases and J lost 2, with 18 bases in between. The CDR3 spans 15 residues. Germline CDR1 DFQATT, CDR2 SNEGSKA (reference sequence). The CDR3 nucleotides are TGCAGTGCTCAAACCGCAGGGGGGTCACAAGAGACCCAGTACTTC. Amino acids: CSAQTAGGSQETQYF.

This CDR3 reads CSARRQGRTRYNEQFF. The DNA for the CDR3 is TGCAGTGCTAGGAGGCAGGGGCGAACGCGATACAATGAGCAGTTCTTC. The chain uses TRBV20-1 and TRBJ2-1, with a weak D call TRBD1 (6 bases). Looked up from germline, CDR1 is DFQATT and CDR2 is SNEGSKA (reference sequence). V dropped 3 bases and J dropped 4 bases, with 19 bases sitting between them. The CDR3 spans 16 residues.

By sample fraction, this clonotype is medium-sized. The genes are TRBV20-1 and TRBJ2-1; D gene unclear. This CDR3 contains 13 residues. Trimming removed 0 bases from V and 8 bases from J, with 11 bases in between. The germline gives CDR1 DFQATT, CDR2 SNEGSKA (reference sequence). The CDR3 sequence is CSARDYTTYEQFF. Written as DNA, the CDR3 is TGCAGTGCTAGAGATTATACAACGTATGAGCAGTTCTTC.